This is a list of T cell receptor beta chains from one sample in a study of cytomegalovirus exposure and HLA in healthy donors. Sequenced by immunoSEQ multiplex PCR; TCRdb stores in-frame clones only, minus some. The profile shows 80,000 to 100,000 clones, around three fifths of them singletons. Sequencing was performed on PBMCs. The receptors stem from a woman aged 40 to 55 in good health and CMV-seropositive. The CDR3 runs from the conserved cysteine through the conserved F or W. D genes are given only for firm matches. For some rows the clone size is stated as once, few or many, or as a class when expanded; others skip it.

cdr3_nt cdr3_aa v_call clone_size d_call j_call
TGTGCCAGCAGTAGGCAGGGCTATGGCTACACCTTC CASSRQGYGYTF TRBV28 NA NA TRBJ1-2
TGCGCCAGCAGCCAACAACTAGCGGGAGGTAATGAGCAGTTCTTC CASSQQLAGGNEQFF TRBV4-3 NA TRBD2 TRBJ2-1
TGCGCCAGCAGCCTGGATACTTGGGCTTATGGCTACACCTTC CASSLDTWAYGYTF TRBV5-1 NA NA TRBJ1-2
TGTGCCATCAGTGAGTCCGGCAGGGGCGACACCGGGGAGCTGTTTTTT CAISESGRGDTGELFF TRBV10-3 NA NA TRBJ2-2
TGTGCCAGCAGCTTGTCGGGCAGCGGGCAGTTCTTC CASSLSGSGQFF TRBV5-6 NA NA TRBJ2-1
TGCGCCAGCAGCATACAGGGGCCTGGAGAGACCCAGTACTTC CASSIQGPGETQYF TRBV5-1 NA TRBD1 TRBJ2-5
TGTGCAAGTCGCTTAGTAAGTATCAGGGGGCTGGACGAGCAGTACTTC CASRLVSIRGLDEQYF TRBV12-2 NA NA TRBJ2-7
TGTGCCAGCAGCGTAGGGCAGGGACAAACCGGGGAGCTGTTTTTT CASSVGQGQTGELFF TRBV9 few NA TRBJ2-2
TGTGCCAGCAGCTCACCCCTGCGGGGAGATACGCAGTATTTT CASSSPLRGDTQYF TRBV11-3 once NA TRBJ2-3
TGTGCCAGCAGCTTAGTCAGGCAGATGAACACTGAAGCTTTCTTT CASSLVRQMNTEAFF TRBV7-9 NA NA TRBJ1-1
TGTGCCAGTATTAGGGGAGATACGCAGTATTTT CASIRGDTQYF TRBV5-5 NA NA TRBJ2-3
TGTGCCAGCAGATCGGGACAGATCACCGGGGAGCTGTTTTTT CASRSGQITGELFF TRBV2 NA TRBD1 TRBJ2-2
TGCGCCAGCAGCCAAGATTTGGGCCAGGGCGGAAACACCATATATTTT CASSQDLGQGGNTIYF TRBV4-3 NA NA TRBJ1-3
TGCGCCAGCAGCCAATCCCGGACAGATAGCAATCAGCCCCAGCATTTT CASSQSRTDSNQPQHF TRBV4-1 once NA TRBJ1-5
TGTGCCAGCAGTCCAGGTCCCGGGGGAGAGACCCAGTACTTC CASSPGPGGETQYF TRBV27 NA NA TRBJ2-5
TGTGCCAGCAGCTTAGAGACAGGGAGAGACGGCTACACCTTC CASSLETGRDGYTF TRBV7-9 once TRBD1 TRBJ1-2
TGTGCCAGCAGACTCAACCTACTTGGACAGCCGCTAAGCTCCTATAATTCACCCCTCCACTTT CASRLNLLGQPLSSYNSPLHF TRBV6-7 NA NA TRBJ1-6
TGTGCCAGCAGTTACTCGCTTTCGGGGGGGTACGAGCAGTACTTC CASSYSLSGGYEQYF TRBV6-5 NA TRBD2 TRBJ2-7
TGTGCCAGCAGTGAGGGCCGGGGAACTGAAGCTTTCTTT CASSEGRGTEAFF TRBV6-1 NA NA TRBJ1-1
TGTGCCAGCAGTTTGCCCGGGGGGGCCTCCTACAATGAGCAGTTCTTC CASSLPGGASYNEQFF TRBV28 NA TRBD2 TRBJ2-1
TGTGCCAGCAGCCCCACCTACGGCCCGGGGAACATTCAGTACTTC CASSPTYGPGNIQYF TRBV7-2 NA NA TRBJ2-4
TGTGCCAGCAGCCCCGATAGTGGGAGTAACTACAATGAGCAGTTCTTC CASSPDSGSNYNEQFF TRBV7-2 few NA TRBJ2-1
TGTGCCTGGAACCGGTACGACTACGAGCAGTACTTC CAWNRYDYEQYF TRBV30 NA NA TRBJ2-7
TGTGCCAGCAGTGGGGAGATAGATACGCAGTATTTT CASSGEIDTQYF TRBV2 NA NA TRBJ2-3
TGTGCCAGTATTGCAGGGAAGAAAAACTATGGCTACACCTTC CASIAGKKNYGYTF TRBV19 NA NA TRBJ1-2
TGTGCCAGCAGCTTAGGTTCGGTGCAAGAGACCCAGTACTTC CASSLGSVQETQYF TRBV7-8 NA NA TRBJ2-5
TGTGCCAGCAGCCAAGGGGACTTGAGCTATACAGATACGCAGTATTTT CASSQGDLSYTDTQYF TRBV4-2 NA NA TRBJ2-3
TGTGCCAGCAGCCTCCGGGACAGGGACGAAAAACTGTTTTTT CASSLRDRDEKLFF TRBV5-6 NA TRBD1 TRBJ1-4
TGTGCCTGGATCTTAGACGGGACAGGGGGCCTCGGGGAGCTGTTTTTT CAWILDGTGGLGELFF TRBV30 NA TRBD1 TRBJ2-2
TGTGCCAGCAGCCCCTCTGGACTAGTTTTTGAGCAGTTCTTC CASSPSGLVFEQFF TRBV4-2 few TRBD2 TRBJ2-1
TGTGCCAGCAGTATGGTACTAGCGGGAGGGCACGAGCAGTACTTC CASSMVLAGGHEQYF TRBV5-6 NA TRBD2 TRBJ2-7
TGTGCCAGTAGTAGGGACAGGGATGGGGATACGCAGTATTTT CASSRDRDGDTQYF TRBV19 few TRBD1 TRBJ2-3
TGTGCCAGCAGCGCGTCAGATACGCAGTATTTT CASSASDTQYF TRBV7-2 NA NA TRBJ2-3